The 3 T cell receptor beta chains reported below all come from one sample, sequenced in a study of tissue T cells after allogeneic stem cell transplantation. Measured with immunoSEQ multiplex PCR; TCRdb has only the in-frame clones, and not every one. The sample consists of just over 20,000 clones, 69% of them appearing once. The sample comprised blood. The receptors were gathered from a female BALB/c mouse in good health. The mouse line has the MHC haplotype H2-d.

Turning to this clone: Gene names and germline refer to mouse. The observed sequence ends 1 residue before the CDR3 terminus, with the missing tail filled in from the germline J gene. The gene calls are TRBV4 and TRBJ1-4; D is undetermined. The germline gives CDR1 LGHDT, CDR2 YNNKQL (reference sequence). The CDR3 has 12 residues. The V end lost 6 bases, the J end lost 4 bases, and 6 bases lay between the germline ends. The chain's CDR3 is CASSHSNERLFF. The sequenced CDR3 bases are TGTGCCAGCAGTCACAGCAACGAAAGATTATTT.

About this clone: Gene names are mouse gene names. The sequenced fragment ends 1 residue before the CDR3 boundary, so the rest is inferred from the germline J gene. This sequence joins TRBV2 and TRBJ1-1, with D uncertain. CDR1 and CDR2 (germline): LGHNA, YSYQKL. Between the trimmed V and J ends, which lost 4 bases and 0 bases, there was a span of 6 bases. This CDR3 has 13 residues. CDR3 sequence: CASSLSANTEVFF. The sequenced CDR3 bases are TGTGCCAGCAGCCTCAGTGCAAACACAGAAGTCTTC.

As to this clone: The listed genes are named as in mouse. The read terminates 1 residue ahead of where the CDR3 ends, so the germline J gene completes it. J is TRBJ1-1 and V is TRBV1; TRBD1 matches at 9 bases. V lost 0 bases to trimming and J lost 1 base; unmatched junction nucleotides: 3. This CDR3 comprises 16 residues. Germline V gene lookup returns CDR1 NSQYPW and CDR2 LRSPGD (reference sequence). CDR3 DNA, as far as it was read: TGCACCTGCAGTGCAGATCAGGGACAGGGGAACACAGAAGTCTTC. This encodes CTCSADQGQGNTEVF. The full CDR3 sequence reads CTCSADQGQGNTEVFF.